Given below is one T cell receptor (beta chain) in context. Its antigen is unidentified. A read error may explain this, as a much larger clone is one base away. The template was RNA from unsorted bulk tissue. The CDR3 contains 13 residues. Three rounds of nested PCR, following a modified ARM-PCR protocol, produced the TCRbeta library. TCRdb reprocessed the multiplex PCR reads via MiXCR and lists one record per CDR3 protein. Of 200,000 to 250,000 distinct CDR3 sequences listed, around 71% are singletons. These data come from a study of tumor and adjacent non-tumor tissue in lung cancer. Points from the study as a whole: Significantly higher TCR diversity was found in tumor than normal lung.

Sequenced input: lung tumor tissue. The chain links TRBV12-3 or TRBV12-4 to TRBJ1-5, with D perhaps TRBD1 (5 bases). The receptor was isolated from a man in his 60s with non-small cell lung cancer. DNA for the CDR3: TGTGCCAGCACTTTATTGAGGGACCAGCCCCAGCATTTT. It codes for CASTLLRDQPQHF.